This TCR beta chain was found in a study of cytomegalovirus exposure and HLA in healthy donors. Clones were read by immunoSEQ multiplex PCR, and TCRdb kept only the in-frame ones, dropping some. The profile shows around 130,000 clones, nearly 90% of them singletons. This clone has more than one count but fewer than ten. This CDR3 comprises 14 residues. The V gene end was trimmed by 2 bases and the J gene end by 1 base; junction bases not matched to a gene: 1. From germline, CDR1 is SGHTA and CDR2 FQGNSA. The TCR sequence derives from a young man in good health and CMV-seronegative. The V and J genes are TRBV7-2 and TRBJ2-5; 7 positions agree with TRBD2. What was sequenced was PBMCs. The CDR3 region is CASSLRGVQETQYF. The CDR3 DNA reads as TGTGCCAGCAGCTTACGGGGGGTCCAAGAGACCCAGTACTTC.